What follows describes a single T cell receptor beta chain. This clonotype was observed at least ten times. It lacks a known antigen. Base qualities were left out, and no much larger clone turns up one base away. The V end loses 0 bases and the J end loses 3 bases, and a stretch of 9 bases separates them. From the cysteine up to the phenylalanine, the CDR3 has a length of 15 residues. The only DNA kept is the CDR3, 45 bases in frame from the first base. From a lookup of the germline V gene, CDR1 and CDR2 are SGHDN and FVKESK. Every donor in the study was a healthy Caucasian. The twin cohort comprised three pairs of female monozygotic twins, all aged about 18 to 29 years. RNA for TCR libraries was isolated from peripheral blood mononuclear cells. The data were taken from a study of identical twins (dated by TCRdb to 2016 to 2017). Study-level background: The study deep-sequenced TCR alpha and beta repertoires from monozygotic twins, unrelated adults of various ages and cord blood to test whether fetal clonotypes persist. To rule out contamination, the twin experiments were replicated at different times with different library preparation protocols.

Here is what the overall study found, with its caveats: The excess sharing between twins in beta out-of-frame sequences was weaker because fewer shared sequences reduced the signal-to-noise ratio. Fewer insertions were carried by abundant cord blood beta clonotypes; a weaker similar trend was observed in young adult naive repertoires, while no such trend was observed in memory repertoires. Because the same donors could not be followed over many years, the conclusions relied on cross-sectional statistical analysis. Out-of-frame TCR alpha sequences shared between twins showed an excess of low generation-probability sequences compared with coincidental sharing between unrelated individuals. Invariant T cells such as MAIT and iNKT could partly confound zero-insertion analyses, though diverse VJ usage argued against this for most clonotypes. Recombination models systematically underestimated out-of-frame TCR alpha sharing in monozygotic twins but agreed with sharing between unrelated individuals.

Library generation was performed with 5' RACE. The instrument was an Illumina HiSeq 2000. Template switching added a universal primer binding site, and the final cDNA carried a unique molecular identifier that allowed TCR cDNA molecules to be counted accurately. Specific primers in the conserved constant-segment region were used to synthesize first-strand cDNA for the TCR alpha and beta chains. To control for contamination, every cDNA library carried two barcodes: a SMART-Mk sample barcode plus Illumina barcodes. TruSeq adapter sequences and Illumina sample barcodes were added in two successive PCR steps. Sequencing of the TCR alpha and beta cDNA libraries was done on the Illumina HiSeq platform using custom primers. As for the original processing: MiGEC processed the raw reads to extract unique molecular identifiers, while MiXCR was used to determine the CDR3 positions. Recombination models were inferred per individual with the repgenHMM and IGoR tools using an EM algorithm. The tcR package in R was used for shared clonotype analysis, with sharing normalized by the product of cloneset sizes. To study raw recombination without the effects of thymic and clonal selection, out-of-frame nonproductive sequences were analyzed. The public sequencing data were trimmed at Q25 with fastp and processed into clonotypes with MiXCR by TCRdb, which kept only in-frame beta chains. Every entry covers one CDR3 protein and lists the most common genes and DNA from its rows. The V and J calls here are based on TCRdb, not the publication. The sample records approximately 890,000 distinct CDR3 sequences, 12% of which are singletons. Of the sample, around 1.5% is held by the ten largest clones.

The same specimen was also included in a second study, on yellow fever vaccine responses in identical twins. The second paper further reports: The authors reported that the T cell response to vaccination in identical twins appeared partly convergent and partly personalized. Focusing on identical twins, the study followed the T cell clones that responded to the vaccine, and did so with precision.

This chain is built from TRBV14 and TRBJ1-3; the D gene is unclear. The sample comprised PBMCs. The TCR sequence derives from a woman between 18 and 30 years old in good health. The DNA sequence is TGTGCCAGCAGCCAAGATTTCCAGCTTGGAAACACCATATATTTT. Translated, it reads CASSQDFQLGNTIYF.